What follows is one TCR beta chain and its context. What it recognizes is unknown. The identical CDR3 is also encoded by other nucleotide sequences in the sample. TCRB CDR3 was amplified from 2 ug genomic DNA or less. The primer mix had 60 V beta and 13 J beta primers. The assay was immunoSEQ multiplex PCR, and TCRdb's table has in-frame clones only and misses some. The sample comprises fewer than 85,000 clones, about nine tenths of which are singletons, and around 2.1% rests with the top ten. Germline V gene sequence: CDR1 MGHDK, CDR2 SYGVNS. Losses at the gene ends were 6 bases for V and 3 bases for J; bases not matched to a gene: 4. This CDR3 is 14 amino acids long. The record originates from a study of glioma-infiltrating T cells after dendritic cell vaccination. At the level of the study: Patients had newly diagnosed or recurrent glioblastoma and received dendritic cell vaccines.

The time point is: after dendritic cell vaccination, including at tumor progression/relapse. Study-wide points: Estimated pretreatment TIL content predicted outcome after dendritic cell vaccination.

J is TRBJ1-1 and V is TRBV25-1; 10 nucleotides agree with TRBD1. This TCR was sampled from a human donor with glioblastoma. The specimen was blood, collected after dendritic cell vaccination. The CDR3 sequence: CASRSGTGDTEAFF. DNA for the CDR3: TGTGCCAGCAGAAGCGGGACAGGGGACACTGAAGCTTTCTTT.